This T cell receptor (beta chain) was sequenced during a study of shared clonotypes between healthy human individuals. On the study more broadly: Two female and a few male donors aged 18 to 49 were enrolled. CD4 naive cells filled three plates per donor, CD4 memory three, CD8 naive two and CD8 memory one.

Produced via immunoSEQ multiplex PCR; TCRdb's table is partial and in-frame only. The sample has around 2,000,000 clones, more than 85% seen once. With respect to this clone: Its antigen is undetermined.

In germline, CDR1 is SGDLS, CDR2 YYNGEE. The CDR3 runs to 17 residues. Trimming pared 2 bases from V and 5 bases from J, leaving 20 bases between. Terminally differentiated effector memory CD45RA+ cells were excluded from the naive CD8 cells, which were CD45RO-negative and positively selected for CCR7. Study-level results: Clonotypes not shared had lower generation probabilities than those common to all four donors. As a rule, naive subsets had a larger estimated richness than memory subsets.

This sequence originates from a man younger than 30 in good health. Some clones in this sample may be carry-over from other donors' samples. The rearrangement links TRBV9 to TRBJ2-1; the D is unclear. Specimen: naive CD8+ T cells from PBMCs. In nucleotides, the CDR3 is TGTGCCAGCAGCGTCGGCCCCGCCCGCGGCGGAAACAATGAGCAGTTCTTC. Its translation is CASSVGPARGGNNEQFF.